This T cell receptor (beta chain) was recovered during a study of a mutant IDH1 vaccine in newly diagnosed glioma (dated by TCRdb to about 2021). Study-level background: In the chemotherapy-containing groups, vaccination started alongside temozolomide cycles, whereas in patients who had radiotherapy alone it started 4-6 weeks after radiotherapy. Of the 30 to 35 patients who were treated, about 60% were male and about 40% were female, and the mean age was about 40 years. Before enrollment, most patients had been given radiochemotherapy with temozolomide as standard therapy, while the rest had received either radiotherapy alone or temozolomide alone. Visit V12 was the week-35 safety follow-up and visit V13 was the week-47 end of study. Peripheral blood was collected at six visits: V03 (baseline), V05, V07, V10, V12 and V13. Longitudinal TCRB deep sequencing was performed for fewer than 30 treated patients wherever samples were available for exploratory analyses.

Library creation used the immunoSEQ multiplex PCR assay. Rearranged TCR beta chain sequences were amplified using the hsTCRB Kit according to the manufacturer's protocol. An Illumina MiSeq was used to sequence the TCRB libraries. Per the source publication's procedure: The kit vendor's proprietary platform handled demultiplexing, trimming and gene mapping. The table comes from immuneACCESS by way of TCRdb, which keeps in-frame sequences with V and J called. Part of the clones is missing from these tables; in studies checked, under half for an unresolved V gene and the rest for unknown reasons. That table is the source of V, J and clone size, and D and trimming were worked out from the DNA. The sample yields more than 35,000 clones; about 75% were counted once. The top ten clonotypes cover about 10% of the sample. The CDR3 numbers 16 residues from cysteine through phenylalanine. Only the CDR3 part of the read is kept: 48 bases, read in frame from the first base. Reading the germline V gene gives CDR1 SGHVS and CDR2 FQNEAQ. Ends trimmed: V by 1 base, J by 5 bases; bases unmatched to a gene: 5.

This clone was seen only a few times. Its antigen specificity is not known. No quality values exist for individual bases; no much larger clone is one base distant. Overall study outcomes, separate from this receptor: Pseudoprogression seemed to be unrelated to changes in the top peripheral T cell clonotypes found by TCRB sequencing. PBMC samples for TCRB deep sequencing were selected based on availability. Immune responses induced by the vaccine were seen in around 93% of patients across multiple MHC alleles. The authors noted that analyses of patient blood samples could not be reproduced because of sample limitations.

The time point label on this specimen signifies: week 47, end of study. Each vaccine dose was 300 ug of a 20-mer mutant IDH1 peptide in Montanide, given subcutaneously with topical imiquimod. Patients received eight vaccinations in weeks 1, 3, 5, 7, 11, 15, 19 and 23, corresponding to visits V03 through V10. All donors had newly diagnosed IDH1-mutant astrocytomas of WHO grade 3 or 4 that showed loss of nuclear ATRX. The samples were drawn from NOA16, a multicentre, single-arm, open-label phase I trial in Germany that tested a mutant IDH1 peptide vaccine in humans for the first time. The DNeasy Blood and Tissue Kit was used to extract genomic DNA from EDTA blood for TCRB sequencing.

The sample was PBMCs, taken from a glioma patient whose treatment included an IDH1 peptide vaccine. The sequence was obtained from a man aged 35 to 55 with glioma. The receptor chain draws on TRBV7-8 and TRBJ2-2; 9 bases in the junction line up with TRBD2. The CDR3 here reads CASSLVLAGRTGELFF. In nucleotide form, the sequence is TGTGCCAGCAGCTTAGTTCTAGCGGGAAGGACCGGGGAGCTGTTTTTT.